This T cell receptor (beta chain) was retrieved from a study of blood T cell repertoires in COVID-19. Study information: Samples came from the United States, Italy and Spain, spanning acute and convalescent COVID-19. The analysed material was cDNA or gDNA that came from T cells, B-cell-depleted T cells, or PBMCs.

This table comes from immunoSEQ multiplex PCR, and its TCRdb copy is limited to in-frame clones, with some not included. The table shows about 130,000 clones, with around 83% occurring only once. This clone was seen a single time. From germline, CDR1 is SGHVS and CDR2 FNYEAQ. The CDR3 runs to 15 residues. Trimming took 4 bases from V and 3 from J, leaving 16 bases between them. The sequenced sample was peripheral blood. The clonotype comes from a woman aged 80 or over with acute or convalescent COVID-19. The genes are TRBV7-6 and TRBJ2-7; D is perhaps TRBD1 (6 bases). CDR3 protein: CASSSLPRGNYEQYF. In DNA, the CDR3 is TGTGCCAGCAGCTCCCTCCCGAGGGGGAACTACGAGCAGTACTTC. Variable domain in full (rest from reference TRBV7-6 and TRBJ2-7): GAGVSQSPRYKVTKRGQDVALRCDPISGHVSLYWYRQALGQGPEFLTYFNYEAQQDKSGLPNDRFSAERPEGSISTLTIQRTEQRDSAMYRCASSSLPRGNYEQYFGPGTRLTVT.